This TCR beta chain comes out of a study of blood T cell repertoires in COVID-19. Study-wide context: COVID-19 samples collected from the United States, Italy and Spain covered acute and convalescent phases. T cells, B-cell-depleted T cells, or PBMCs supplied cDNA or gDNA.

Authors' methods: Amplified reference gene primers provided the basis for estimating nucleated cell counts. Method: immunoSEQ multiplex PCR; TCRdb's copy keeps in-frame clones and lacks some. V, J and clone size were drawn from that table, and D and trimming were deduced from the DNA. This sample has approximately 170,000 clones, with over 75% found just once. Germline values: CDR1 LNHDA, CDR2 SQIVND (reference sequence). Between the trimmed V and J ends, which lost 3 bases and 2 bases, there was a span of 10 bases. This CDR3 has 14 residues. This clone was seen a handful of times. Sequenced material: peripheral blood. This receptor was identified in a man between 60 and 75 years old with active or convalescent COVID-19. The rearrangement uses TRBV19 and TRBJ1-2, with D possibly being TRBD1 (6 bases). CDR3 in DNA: TGTGCCAGTAGTATGGCAGGGGACAACTATGGCTACACCTTC. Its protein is CASSMAGDNYGYTF.